This TCR beta chain was observed in a study of beta chain features in type 1 diabetes. Study background: Examination covered roughly 100,000,000 sorted cells spanning all samples.

Note on this clone: Its antigen remains unidentified.

Reverse transcription of all isolated RNA meant that expressed TCRB transcripts were sequenced. Method: immunoSEQ multiplex PCR; TCRdb's copy keeps in-frame clones and lacks some. This table holds around 690,000 clones, around 12% found once. Germline CDR1 KGHSH, CDR2 LQKENI. This CDR3 has 13 residues. The ends were cut back, 2 bases at V and 4 bases at J, with 7 bases in the middle. Overall study findings and caveats: Among all four CD4+ subsets, Type 1 diabetes patients had TCRB CDR3s that were moderately but significantly shorter. For cells with high TCR expression, cDNA sequencing could yield over-representation. Patients with type 1 diabetes showed fewer VDJ junction insertions and more deletions.

Sequencing was done on a sample of naive CD4+ T cells from blood. The source of this sequence is a man between 25 and 39 years old with type 1 diabetes. The V gene is TRBV18, the J gene TRBJ2-3, with TRBD1 as a possible D gene (5 bases). This CDR3 is CASSPGAPDTQYF. The CDR3 DNA follows: TGTGCCAGCTCACCAGGGGCACCAGATACGCAGTATTTT.